A selection of T cell receptor beta chains follows, all from one sample in a study of blood T cell repertoires in COVID-19. The protocol was immunoSEQ multiplex PCR, while the TCRdb copy is restricted to in-frame clones and leaves out a portion. Counted here are 250,000 or so clones, around 86% occurring once; the ten biggest clones make up approximately 9%. The sample consisted of peripheral blood. Receptors originate from a man aged 40-49 years with active or convalescent COVID-19. Each CDR3 is given with its conserved first and last residue. Each record gives: V gene, D gene, clone size, J gene, CDR3 length, CDR3 DNA, CDR3 protein. D genes are given only for firm matches. Clone size is given for some rows only: seen once, a few or many times, or a class if the clone is expanded.

v_gene: TRBV28; d_gene: NA; abundance: few; j_gene: TRBJ1-6; len: 16; CDR3nt: TGTGCCAGCAGTTTTTTGCCGAGCTCCTATAATTCACCCCTCCACTTT; CDR3aa: CASSFLPSSYNSPLHF
v_gene: TRBV3-1/TRBV3-2; d_gene: NA; abundance: NA; j_gene: TRBJ1-3; len: 15; CDR3nt: TGTGCCAGCAGCCGGGCCGATGGCTCTGGAAACACCATATATTTT; CDR3aa: CASSRADGSGNTIYF
v_gene: TRBV6-1; d_gene: TRBD1; abundance: few; j_gene: TRBJ2-7; len: 17; CDR3nt: TGTGCCAGCAGTGATGCGCTTAAGACAGGGGGCATCGACGAGCAGTACTTC; CDR3aa: CASSDALKTGGIDEQYF
v_gene: TRBV6-5; d_gene: NA; abundance: NA; j_gene: TRBJ2-7; len: 12; CDR3nt: TGTGCCAGCAGTTTACAGGGCCACGAGCAGTACTTC; CDR3aa: CASSLQGHEQYF
v_gene: TRBV5-4; d_gene: TRBD1; abundance: NA; j_gene: TRBJ2-2; len: 15; CDR3nt: TGTGCCAGCAGCTTGGGACAGGGGAACACCGGGGAGCTGTTTTTT; CDR3aa: CASSLGQGNTGELFF
v_gene: TRBV4-2; d_gene: NA; abundance: NA; j_gene: TRBJ1-6; len: 19; CDR3nt: TGTGCCAGCAGCCAAGATCGGAAGAGGGTCCTCCGGGCCAATTCACCCCTCCACTTT; CDR3aa: CASSQDRKRVLRANSPLHF
v_gene: TRBV5-6; d_gene: TRBD2; abundance: NA; j_gene: TRBJ2-5; len: 17; CDR3nt: TGTGCCAGCAGCTGGCGACTAGCGGGAGTATCCGGGGAGACCCAGTACTTC; CDR3aa: CASSWRLAGVSGETQYF
v_gene: TRBV5-1; d_gene: NA; abundance: NA; j_gene: TRBJ1-1; len: 16; CDR3nt: TGCGCCAGCAGCTTGGGGACAAGGGGGATTGAAACTGAAGCTTTCTTT; CDR3aa: CASSLGTRGIETEAFF
v_gene: TRBV2; d_gene: NA; abundance: NA; j_gene: TRBJ2-4; len: 16; CDR3nt: TGTGCCAGCAGTGGCCGGGTCTCTATAGCCAAAAACATTCAGTACTTC; CDR3aa: CASSGRVSIAKNIQYF
v_gene: TRBV11-3; d_gene: NA; abundance: NA; j_gene: TRBJ1-1; len: 13; CDR3nt: TGTGCCAGCAGTTCCACCCGTCTCAGAGAAGCTTTCTTT; CDR3aa: CASSSTRLREAFF
v_gene: TRBV21-1; d_gene: NA; abundance: NA; j_gene: TRBJ2-1; len: 18; CDR3nt: TGTGCCAGCAGCACAAAATGGCCGACTAGCGGGAGCTACAATGAGCAGTTCTTC; CDR3aa: CASSTKWPTSGSYNEQFF
v_gene: TRBV11-2; d_gene: NA; abundance: NA; j_gene: TRBJ2-7; len: 13; CDR3nt: TGTGCCAGCAGCTTGGAGGGGGCTCTTGAGCAGTACTTC; CDR3aa: CASSLEGALEQYF
v_gene: TRBV2; d_gene: NA; abundance: few; j_gene: TRBJ1-5; len: 18; CDR3nt: TGTGCCAGCAGAGGATACTTGGGCCTGACCGCAACAGATCAGCCCCAGCATTTT; CDR3aa: CASRGYLGLTATDQPQHF
v_gene: TRBV2; d_gene: NA; abundance: NA; j_gene: TRBJ1-1; len: 13; CDR3nt: TGTGCCAGCACGTCGCCAAGCCTGAGTGAAGCTTTCTTT; CDR3aa: CASTSPSLSEAFF